The 22 T cell receptor beta chains below all came from one sample that was sequenced in a study of control samples from healthy donors and cancer patients. Produced via immunoSEQ multiplex PCR; TCRdb's table is partial and in-frame only. This sample has 90,000 to 95,000 clones, with just under 85% found just once. The sample comprised blood. These receptors came from a man aged 25 to 40 in good health.

V gene TRBV7-9 combines with J gene TRBJ1-1; D uncertain. The CDR3 is 13 amino acids. Between the trimmed V and J ends, which lost 0 bases and 1 base, there was a span of 3 bases. CDR1 SEHNR and CDR2 FQNEAQ come from the germline V gene (reference sequence). Here the CDR3 DNA reads TGTGCCAGCAGCTTAGCCTGGAACACTGAAGCTTTCTTT. It specifies CASSLAWNTEAFF.

The chain carries TRBV5-1 and TRBJ1-4; D not resolved. Germline V gives CDR1 SGHRS, CDR2 YFSETQ. CDR3 length equals 15 residues. V shed 4 bases and J shed 0 bases, with 10 bases lying between them. This chain's CDR3 is CASSLGSATNEKLFF. The CDR3 DNA follows: TGCGCCAGCAGCCTTGGATCTGCAACTAATGAAAAACTGTTTTTT.

The chain is built from TRBV15 and TRBJ2-3, with 8 positions matching TRBD2. The V gene end was trimmed by 3 bases and the J gene end by 5 bases; junction bases not matched to a gene: 7. Germline assignment: CDR1 LNHNV and CDR2 YYDKDF (reference sequence). The CDR3 has 15 residues. CDR3 nucleotides: TGTGCCACCAGCAGGGGAGCGGGGGAATTAGATACGCAGTATTTT. Protein sequence: CATSRGAGELDTQYF.

The rearrangement uses TRBV5-1 and TRBJ1-3; D is uncertain. The CDR3 totals 14 residues. Germline values: CDR1 SGHRS, CDR2 YFSETQ. Between the trimmed V and J ends, which lost 0 bases and 0 bases, there was a span of 4 bases. CDR3 sequence: CASSLASSGNTIYF. The CDR3 bases are TGCGCCAGCAGCTTGGCCAGCTCTGGAAACACCATATATTTT.

This clone was observed a handful of times. The chain recombines TRBV5-6 with TRBJ1-5; maybe TRBD1 (6 bases). With 4 bases removed from V and 4 bases from J, the gap between germline ends came to 18 bases. The CDR3 contains 16 residues. Germline V gene lookup returns CDR1 SGHDT and CDR2 YYEEEE. This CDR3 reads CASSRASQGTNQPQHF. The CDR3 bases are TGTGCCAGCAGCCGGGCTTCTCAGGGGACAAATCAGCCCCAGCATTTT.

CDR3 residues: CASSEGQLSGANVLTF. DNA of the CDR3: TGTGCCAGCAGTGAGGGACAGCTCTCTGGGGCCAACGTCCTGACTTTC. The rearrangement joins TRBV2 to TRBJ2-6; 7 bases line up with TRBD1. After removal of 3 bases from V and 0 bases from J, the junction contained 2 bases not matched to a gene. The germline V gene has CDR1 SNHLY and CDR2 FYNNEI. The CDR3 extends over 16 amino acids.

The gene calls are TRBV12-5 and TRBJ1-3; D is unresolved. Trimming removed 2 bases from V and 4 bases from J, with 6 bases in between. Germline-derived CDR1 and CDR2 are LGHNT and FRNRAP. This CDR3 spans 13 amino acids. The CDR3 spells CASGLPGGNTIYF. As DNA, the CDR3 is TGTGCTAGTGGTTTGCCCGGGGGAAACACCATATATTTT.

There are many counts of this clone. This chain uses TRBV18 with TRBJ1-3, with TRBD1 matching over 12 bases. Germline V lookup: CDR1 KGHSH, CDR2 LQKENI. The CDR3 spans 19 residues. The trim removed 0 bases at V and 7 bases at J, leaving 13 bases unmatched. CDR3 residues: CASSPPGQGAQNGRNTIYF. The CDR3 nucleotides read TGTGCCAGCTCACCACCGGGACAGGGGGCGCAGAACGGGAGGAACACCATATATTTT.

The J gene is TRBJ1-1, the V gene TRBV30; possibly TRBD1 for D (5 bases). This CDR3 has 15 residues. CDR1 GTSNPN and CDR2 SVGIG come from the germline V gene (reference sequence). The germline V and J ends were trimmed by 2 bases and 4 bases, with 17 bases remaining between them. The CDR3 here is CAWSYTVGEGTEAFF. For the CDR3, the DNA is TGTGCCTGGAGTTATACAGTAGGGGAGGGCACTGAAGCTTTCTTT.

The genes are TRBV27 and TRBJ1-2; TRBD1 matches 8 bases. Trimming cost V 0 bases and J 8 bases; bases outside gene matches: 2. Looked up from germline, CDR1 is MNHEY and CDR2 is SMNVEV (reference sequence). The CDR3 length is 13 residues. CDR3 loop: CASSLSTGDGYTF. Here the CDR3 DNA reads TGTGCCAGCAGTTTATCGACAGGGGACGGCTACACCTTC.

The V gene is TRBV19, the J gene TRBJ1-2; D remains ambiguous. V was clipped by 5 bases and J by 9 bases, with 16 bases between them. CDR3 size: 13 residues. Germline V lookup: CDR1 LNHDA, CDR2 SQIVND (reference sequence). CDR3 residues: CASSSGTTFSYTF. CDR3 nucleotide sequence: TGTGCCAGTAGTTCGGGCACTACCTTCAGCTACACCTTC.

This clone was recorded only once. The V and J genes are TRBV19 and TRBJ2-1, with D possibly TRBD1 on 6 matching bases. This CDR3 is built from 14 residues. Per the germline V gene, CDR1 is LNHDA and CDR2 is SQIVND (reference sequence). The ends were cut back, 3 bases at V and 5 bases at J, with 11 bases in the middle. The DNA of the CDR3 is TGTGCCAGTAGTATCCGGGACACTGACAATGAGCAGTTCTTC. It translates to CASSIRDTDNEQFF.

The genes are TRBV10-1 and TRBJ2-7; D is perhaps TRBD2 (6 bases). The CDR3 is made up of 14 amino acids. V lost 0 bases and J 5 bases, leaving 11 bases between the germline ends. Looked up from germline, CDR1 is WNHNN and CDR2 is SYGVQD (reference sequence). Here the CDR3 reads CASSESGLANEQYF. In DNA form, the CDR3 reads TGCGCCAGCAGTGAGTCGGGGCTAGCGAACGAGCAGTACTTC.

V is TRBV6-5 and J is TRBJ2-1; D unresolved. From germline, CDR1 is MNHEY and CDR2 SVGAGI. Trimming left V 6 bases short and J 0 bases short, with 9 bases between. The CDR3 is made up of 14 amino acids. The CDR3 reads CASSTAFSYNEQFF. CDR3 sequence (DNA): TGTGCCAGCAGCACAGCGTTCTCCTACAATGAGCAGTTCTTC.

The J gene is TRBJ2-7, the V gene TRBV5-1; D ambiguous. Germline V gives CDR1 SGHRS, CDR2 YFSETQ. The CDR3 extends over 13 amino acids. Deletions cut 5 bases from V and 4 bases from J, with 13 bases between. CDR3 nucleotide sequence: TGCGCCAGCAGTCTTTTAGGGCAGTACGAGCAGTACTTC. Amino acids: CASSLLGQYEQYF. The whole variable domain, filled in from reference TRBV5-1 and TRBJ2-7, reads KAGVTQTPRYLIKTRGQQVTLSCSPISGHRSVSWYQQTPGQGLQFLFEYFSETQRNKGNFPGRFSGRQFSNSRSEMNVSTLELGDSALYLCASSLLGQYEQYFGPGTRLTVT.

CDR3 in DNA: TGTGCCAGTAGTATTGCAGGGGGCGGCTTGGACGAGCAGTACTTC. It is translated as CASSIAGGGLDEQYF. V is TRBV19 and J is TRBJ2-7, with 8 nucleotides matching TRBD1. The CDR3 length is 15 residues. V shed 3 bases, J shed 5 bases, and the junction held 9 bases outside the gene matches. Germline V gives CDR1 LNHDA, CDR2 SQIVND (reference sequence).

The chain's CDR3 is CAWSFQGNTEAFF. DNA of the CDR3: TGTGCCTGGAGTTTCCAGGGGAACACTGAAGCTTTCTTT. The V call is TRBV30, the J call TRBJ1-1, with a possible D match to TRBD1 (5 bases). This CDR3 region has 13 residues. The ends were cut back, 2 bases at V and 1 base at J, with 8 bases in the middle. The germline V gene has CDR1 GTSNPN and CDR2 SVGIG (reference sequence).

This clone was recorded at least ten times. The chain uses TRBV7-9 and TRBJ2-3, with D perhaps being TRBD1 or TRBD2 (5 bases each). This CDR3 comprises 14 residues. The V end lost 5 bases, the J end lost 5 bases, and 14 bases lay between the germline ends. The germline gives CDR1 SEHNR, CDR2 FQNEAQ (reference sequence). The CDR3 nucleotides read TGTGCCAGCAGCCGTGGGACCAACCAAGATACGCAGTATTTT. It codes for CASSRGTNQDTQYF.

V and J are TRBV13 and TRBJ2-5; D ambiguous. The germline V gene encodes CDR1 PRHDT and CDR2 FYEKMQ (reference sequence). The V gene lost 1 base and the J gene lost 4 bases, with 10 bases spanning the gap. The CDR3 extends over 14 amino acids. The CDR3: CASSLAVNRETQYF. The CDR3 region has the DNA TGTGCCAGCAGCTTAGCTGTCAATCGAGAGACCCAGTACTTC.

The chain has TRBV4-2 and TRBJ2-3, with TRBD2 identical over 14 bases. CDR3 length equals 17 residues. Germline assignment: CDR1 LGHNA and CDR2 YNFKEQ. V lost 1 base to trimming and J lost 3 bases; unmatched junction nucleotides: 3. This CDR3 is CASSQVGTSGGTDTQYF. DNA of the CDR3: TGTGCCAGCAGCCAAGTAGGGACTAGCGGGGGAACAGATACGCAGTATTTT.

Of note for this clone: At the DNA level, this CDR3 is encoded by other sequences in the same sample as well. The chain employs TRBV27 and TRBJ1-6; 8 nucleotides agree with TRBD1. J lost 6 bases, V lost 4 bases, and 2 bases had no gene match. Germline assignment: CDR1 MNHEY and CDR2 SMNVEV (reference sequence). This CDR3 is 14 amino acids long. CDR3 in DNA: TGTGCCAGCAGTTGGGACAGGCCTAATTCACCCCTCCACTTT. Protein sequence: CASSWDRPNSPLHF.

J is TRBJ2-3 and V is TRBV6-5; no firm D call. The CDR3 has 16 amino acids. V was clipped by 0 bases and J by 1 base, with 11 bases between them. In germline, CDR1 is MNHEY, CDR2 SVGAGI. The CDR3 bases are TGTGCCAGCAGTTACTCCATTGCGCACGGCACAGATACGCAGTATTTT. Its protein is CASSYSIAHGTDTQYF.